The sequence of this TCR beta chain was determined in a study of early stage breast cancer tumors. Study results and limitations: Tumors had roughly 2.5-fold higher T cell density and higher clonality than adjacent normal breast tissue. In about 90% of the 16 patients, blood comparison separated tumor from normal breast. Most shared enriched TCRB sequences were commonly generated ones. Chain pairing and CD4, CD8 or FOXP3 expression were not captured.

Sequenced by immunoSEQ multiplex PCR; TCRdb stores in-frame clones only, minus some. The sample consists of roughly 5,000 clones, around 70% of them appearing once. In its sample, this clone was seen a few times. The antigen remains unidentified. Source material: breast tumor tissue. This TCR derives from a person between 55 and 69 years old with breast cancer.

The CDR3 is CASSENPGSQETQYF. The CDR3 DNA reads as TGTGCCAGCAGTGAAAACCCGGGGTCCCAAGAGACCCAGTACTTC. V usage is TRBV6-1 and J usage is TRBJ2-5; TRBD2 is a possible D gene (5 bases). V was trimmed by 2 bases and J by 1 base, leaving 11 bases between them. The CDR3 loop spans 15 amino acids. In germline, CDR1 is MNHNS, CDR2 SASEGT.